This TCR beta chain was retrieved from a study of blood T cell repertoires in COVID-19. TCRdb's table, derived via immunoSEQ multiplex PCR, lists solely in-frame clones and lacks some. The sample contains 200,000 to 300,000 clones, approximately 91% of which appear only once. Per germline, CDR1 LGHDT and CDR2 YNNKEL (reference sequence). Unmatched junction bases numbered 11, after V lost 2 bases and J lost 4 bases. The CDR3 has 16 amino acids. Sample: peripheral blood. The J gene is TRBJ2-7, the V gene TRBV3-1 (or the pseudogene TRBV3-2), with TRBD2 identical over 7 bases. The source of this sequence is a woman in her thirties with acute or convalescent COVID-19. The CDR3 region is CASSQPTGGRPYEQYF. The CDR3 nucleotides read TGTGCCAGCAGCCAACCCACCGGGGGGAGACCATACGAGCAGTACTTC.